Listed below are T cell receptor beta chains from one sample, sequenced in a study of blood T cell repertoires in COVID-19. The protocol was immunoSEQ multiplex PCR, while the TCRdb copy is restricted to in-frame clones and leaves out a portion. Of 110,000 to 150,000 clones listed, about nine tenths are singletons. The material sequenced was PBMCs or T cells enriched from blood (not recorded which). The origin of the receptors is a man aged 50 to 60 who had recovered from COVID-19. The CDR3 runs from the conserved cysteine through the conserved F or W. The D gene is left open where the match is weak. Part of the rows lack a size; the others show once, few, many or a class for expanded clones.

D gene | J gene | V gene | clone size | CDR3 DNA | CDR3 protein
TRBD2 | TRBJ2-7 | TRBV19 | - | TGTGCCAGTAGTATACATGGGACTAGAGGCTACGAGCAGTACTTC | CASSIHGTRGYEQYF
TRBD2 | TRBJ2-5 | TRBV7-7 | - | TGTGCTAGCAGCTTGGAGGGCGGGGGGACCCAGTACTTC | CASSLEGGGTQYF
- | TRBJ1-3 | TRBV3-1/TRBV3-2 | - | TGTGCCAGCAGCCAAGGGGAGACAGGCCCATTCTCTGGAAACACCATATATTTT | CASSQGETGPFSGNTIYF
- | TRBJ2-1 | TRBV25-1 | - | TGTGCCAGCAGTGACAGCGGCTCCTACAATGAGCAGTTCTTC | CASSDSGSYNEQFF
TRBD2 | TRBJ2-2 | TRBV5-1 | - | TGCGCCAGCAGCCCACCTAGCGGGAGGGCCCCCGGGGAGCTGTTTTTT | CASSPPSGRAPGELFF
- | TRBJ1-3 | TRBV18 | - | TGTGCCAGCTCACCGAGCTCTGGAAACACCATATATTTT | CASSPSSGNTIYF
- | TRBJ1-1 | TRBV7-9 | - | TGTGCCAGCAGCTTAAGCGGTGGAGAAGCTTTCTTT | CASSLSGGEAFF
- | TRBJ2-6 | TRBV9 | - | TGTGCCAGCAGCGCAGGTACCTCTGGGGCCAACGTCCTGACTTTC | CASSAGTSGANVLTF
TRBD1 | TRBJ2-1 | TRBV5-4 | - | TGTGCCAGCAGCTCCCGACAGGGAAGCTACAATGAGCAGTTCTTC | CASSSRQGSYNEQFF
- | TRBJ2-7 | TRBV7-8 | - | TGTGCCAGCAGCCTACTTCGCTACGAGCAGTACTTC | CASSLLRYEQYF
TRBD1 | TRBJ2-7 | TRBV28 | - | TGTGCCAGCAGTATGACAGGGATTGGTTCTGGCGAGCAGTACTTC | CASSMTGIGSGEQYF
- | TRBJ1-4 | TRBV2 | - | TGTGCCAGCAACGTTGGCAGTGGTTACGAAAAACTGTTTTTT | CASNVGSGYEKLFF
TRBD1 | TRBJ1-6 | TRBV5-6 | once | TGTGCCAGCAGTCTAGACAGGGGTATCATTGCACCCCTCCACTTT | CASSLDRGIIAPLHF
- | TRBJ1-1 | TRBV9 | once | TGTGCCAGCAGCGTAGGGTACCGTCAGGGGCTGAACACTGAAGCTTTCTTT | CASSVGYRQGLNTEAFF
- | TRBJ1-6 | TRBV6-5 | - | TGTGCCAGCTACGGAATCGGAGGTAATTCACCCCTCCACTTT | CASYGIGGNSPLHF
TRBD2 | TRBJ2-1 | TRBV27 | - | TGTGCCAGCAGTTTCGTGCAAGGGACTATGCAGTTCTTC | CASSFVQGTMQFF
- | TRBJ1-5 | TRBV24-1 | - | TGTGCCACCAGTGATCGGGGGGGCGTCAATCAGCCCCAGCATTTT | CATSDRGGVNQPQHF
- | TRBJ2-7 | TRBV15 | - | TGTGCCACCAGCAGAGAACTCGCCAGGGTCTCCTACGAGCAGTACTTC | CATSRELARVSYEQYF
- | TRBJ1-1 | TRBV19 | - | TGTGCCAGTACCACCCGCGGAGGGACTGAAGCTTTCTTT | CASTTRGGTEAFF
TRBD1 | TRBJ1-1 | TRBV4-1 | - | TGCGCCAGCAGCCAAGTCGGCAGGGGGCTTACTGAAGCTTTCTTT | CASSQVGRGLTEAFF
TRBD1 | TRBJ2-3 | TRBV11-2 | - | TGTGCCAGCAGCTCGGGACAGAGCACAGATACGCAGTATTTT | CASSSGQSTDTQYF
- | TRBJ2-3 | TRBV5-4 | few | TGTGCCAGCAGCTTCGTCCTAGCGAGGGATACGCAGTATTTT | CASSFVLARDTQYF
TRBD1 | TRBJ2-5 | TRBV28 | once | TGTGCCAGCAGTTCCGGGACAGCTACAGAGACCCAGTACTTC | CASSSGTATETQYF
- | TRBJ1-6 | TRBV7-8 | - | TGTGCCAGCAGCCCAGAGACAGTTTTTAATTCACCCCTCCACTTT | CASSPETVFNSPLHF
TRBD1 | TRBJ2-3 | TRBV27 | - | TGTGCCAGCAGTCCGTCGACAGGGGAGCGGAGTTTTTTCACAGATACGCAGTATTTT | CASSPSTGERSFFTDTQYF
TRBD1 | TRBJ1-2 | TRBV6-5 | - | TGTGCCAGCAGTTACGCCGGGACAGGGATCAACTATGGCTACACCTTC | CASSYAGTGINYGYTF
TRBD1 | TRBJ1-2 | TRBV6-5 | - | TGTGCCAGCACCCGCGGACAGGGATATGGCTACACCTTC | CASTRGQGYGYTF
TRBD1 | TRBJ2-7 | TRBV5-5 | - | TGTGCCAGCAGCTTTGTGGACAGGGGTCCCTACGAGCAGTACTTC | CASSFVDRGPYEQYF
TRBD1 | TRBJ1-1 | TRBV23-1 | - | TGCGCCAGCAGTCCTCCTCCCGGGACAGGAGTTCGGGTGAACACTGAAGCTTTCTTT | CASSPPPGTGVRVNTEAFF
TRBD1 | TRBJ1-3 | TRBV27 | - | TGTGCCAGCAGAAGGACAGGGGAAAAAGGATCTGGAAACACCATATATTTT | CASRRTGEKGSGNTIYF
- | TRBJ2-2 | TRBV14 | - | TGTGCCAGCAGCCAACGGGACTTTCAGGGACACACCGGGGAGCTGTTTTTT | CASSQRDFQGHTGELFF
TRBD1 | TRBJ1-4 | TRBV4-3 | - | TGCGCCAGCAGCCACGGGGACAGGGACGAGGAAAAACTGTTTTTT | CASSHGDRDEEKLFF
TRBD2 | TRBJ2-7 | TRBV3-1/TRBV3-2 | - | TGTGCCGTACGGGGACTAGCGGGAGGCGAGCAGTACTTC | CAVRGLAGGEQYF
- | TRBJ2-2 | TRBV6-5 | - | TGTGCCAGCACCAGGTTCGGCACCGGGGAGCTGTTTTTT | CASTRFGTGELFF
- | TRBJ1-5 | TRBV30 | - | TGTGCCTGGAGTTATGGGCGTCAGCCCCAGCATTTT | CAWSYGRQPQHF
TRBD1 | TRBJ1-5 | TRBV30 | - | TGTGCCTGGACCCCCGACAGGGGGGGCACTGGGAGCAATCAGCCCCAGCATTTT | CAWTPDRGGTGSNQPQHF
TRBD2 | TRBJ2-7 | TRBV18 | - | TGTGCCAGCTCACTGGGACTAGCGGACTCCTACGAGCAGTACTTC | CASSLGLADSYEQYF
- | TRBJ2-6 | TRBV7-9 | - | TGTGCCAGCAGCCACTCTGGGGCCAACGTCCTGACTTTC | CASSHSGANVLTF
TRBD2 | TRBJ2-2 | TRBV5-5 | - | TGTGCCAGCAGCCTCAGACTAGCGGGGGGGCGGCACACCGGGGAGCTGTTTTTT | CASSLRLAGGRHTGELFF
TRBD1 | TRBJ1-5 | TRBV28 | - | TGTGCCAGCGGACGGAGGACAGGGAATCAGCCCCAGCATTTT | CASGRRTGNQPQHF
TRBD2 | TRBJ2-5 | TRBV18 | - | TGTGCCAGCTCATCGGGACTAGCGGTACAAGAGACCCAGTACTTC | CASSSGLAVQETQYF
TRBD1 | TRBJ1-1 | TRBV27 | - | TGTGCCAGCAGTTTCAGGGGGCAGGGGACTGAAGCTTTCTTT | CASSFRGQGTEAFF
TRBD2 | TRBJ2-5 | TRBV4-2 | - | TGTGCCAGCAGCCAAGAGCTAGCGGGGGAAGAGACCCAGTACTTC | CASSQELAGEETQYF
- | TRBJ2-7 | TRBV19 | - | TGTGCCAGTAGTATTCTAACGTTTGAGCGGGAGCAGTACTTC | CASSILTFEREQYF
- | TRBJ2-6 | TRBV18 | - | TGTGCCAGCTCGGAGGGGACGGCAGCTTTCTCTGGGGCCAACGTCCTGACTTTC | CASSEGTAAFSGANVLTF
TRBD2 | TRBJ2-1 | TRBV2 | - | TGTGCCGGAAGTACTAGCGGGAGCTACAATGAGCAGTTCTTC | CAGSTSGSYNEQFF
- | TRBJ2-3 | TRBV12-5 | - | TGTGCTAGTGGCAGGGACTTGGCTGTTAAGGATACGCAGTATTTT | CASGRDLAVKDTQYF
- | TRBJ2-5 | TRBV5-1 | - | TGCGCCAGCAGCTTGGGGTACGGATCCGGGAAGACCCAGTACTTC | CASSLGYGSGKTQYF
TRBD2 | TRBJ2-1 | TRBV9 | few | TGTGCCAGCAGCGTAGGATCTGCGGGGGGGCTTGAGCAGTTCTTC | CASSVGSAGGLEQFF
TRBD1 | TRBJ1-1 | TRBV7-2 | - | TGTGCCAGCAGCTTTCAAACAGGGGGCGAAGAAGCTTTCTTT | CASSFQTGGEEAFF
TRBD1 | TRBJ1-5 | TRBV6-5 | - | TGTGCCAGCACCAACAGGGGTAATGGGAACCAGCCCCAGCATTTT | CASTNRGNGNQPQHF
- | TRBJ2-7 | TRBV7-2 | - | TGTGCCAGAAACCGGGGGAACGAGCAGTACTTC | CARNRGNEQYF
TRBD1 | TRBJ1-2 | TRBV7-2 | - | TGTGCCAGCAGCTTAGGGTGGGGGACAGGGAACTATGGCTACACCTTC | CASSLGWGTGNYGYTF
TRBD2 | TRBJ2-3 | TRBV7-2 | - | TGTGCCAGCAGCCCCCAGCGGGGGCGGACAGATACGCAGTATTTT | CASSPQRGRTDTQYF